A selection of T cell receptor beta chains follows, all from one sample in a study of Ad26.COV2.S vaccination and SARS-CoV-2 variants. Some clones are missing from TCRdb's copy, which holds only in-frame ones; the method was immunoSEQ multiplex PCR. The data contain 300,000 to 400,000 clones, roughly 84% of them singletons. This specimen was peripheral blood, taken in a trial of Ad26.COV2.S vaccine versus placebo. The receptors were sampled from a person between 18 and 59 years old who received the Ad26.COV2.S COVID-19 vaccine or a placebo. The CDR3 runs from the conserved cysteine through the conserved F or W. The D gene is left open where the match is weak. The listing skips clone size in some rows; elsewhere it reads once, few, many or a size class.

j_call	d_call	clone_size	v_call	cdr3_aa
TRBJ2-2	.	.	TRBV6-5	CASSPIQGTGELFF
TRBJ2-1	.	few	TRBV12-3/TRBV12-4	CASTAYNEQFF
TRBJ1-2	.	.	TRBV7-9	CASREILGGGGYTF
TRBJ2-3	TRBD1	.	TRBV5-1	CASSSSTGRADTQYF
TRBJ2-3	TRBD1	many	TRBV5-4	CASSPRGDTQYF
TRBJ2-2	.	once	TRBV24-1	CATSDLLDTGELFF
TRBJ2-5	.	.	TRBV6-9	CANPHRQSGLAGNRGETQYF
TRBJ1-2	.	.	TRBV3-1/TRBV3-2	CASSQGGVDYGYTF
TRBJ1-1	.	.	TRBV6-5	CASIGRSGTEAFF
TRBJ2-5	TRBD2	.	TRBV7-9	CASSPSRLAGVYQETQYF
TRBJ1-1	.	.	TRBV30	CAWRGRTEAFF
TRBJ1-5	.	.	TRBV4-1	CASSWEGGSNQPQHF
TRBJ1-2	TRBD1	.	TRBV3-1/TRBV3-2	CASSQDRTGTGGQANYGYTF
TRBJ2-5	.	.	TRBV4-2	CASSQETGVPQETQYF
TRBJ2-7	.	.	TRBV7-9	CASAPLGLTLRAYF